Below are 26 T cell receptor beta chains sequenced from a single sample in a study of beta chain features in type 1 diabetes (dated by TCRdb to 2017 to 2018). What the research found in general, with its limitations: A moderate but significant shortening of TCRB CDR3 length was observed in type 1 diabetes patients in all four CD4+ subsets.

The antigens of these receptors remain unknown. Library construction relied on the immunoSEQ multiplex PCR assay. The entire amount of isolated RNA was reverse transcribed using the High Capacity cDNA Reverse Transcription Kit, so the sequenced TCRB transcripts were expressed ones. In TCRdb, the immuneACCESS table is reduced to in-frame sequences with V and J assigned. These tables do not hold every clone; where another copy was compared, an unresolved V gene accounts for under half, and the others remain unexplained. The sample yields some 160,000 clones; just over 8% were counted once. The ten largest clones represent over 0.45% of the sample. The material sequenced was central memory CD4+ T cells from blood. The receptors come from a woman younger than 35 with type 1 diabetes.

In its sample, this clone was seen a few times. The rearrangement uses TRBV5-4 and TRBJ1-1; D ambiguous. CDR3 length: 14 residues. V was trimmed by 0 bases and J by 3 bases, leaving 9 bases between them. CDR1 and CDR2 from the germline V gene are SGHNT and YYREEE (reference sequence). CDR3 DNA: TGTGCCAGCAGCTTGGAGCCCGGGGACACTGAAGCTTTCTTT. Its protein product is CASSLEPGDTEAFF.

This clone was seen more than once but under ten times. One end of the junction is discordant with germline, which a read error may explain. This chain connects TRBV6-6 to TRBJ2-5; D gene unclear. CDR1 is MNHNY, CDR2 SVGAGI, per germline (reference sequence). CDR3 size: 14 residues. CDR3 nucleotide sequence: TGTGCCATCAGTGAGTCGAATCGGAGAGAGACCCAGTACTTC. Encoded protein: CAISESNRRETQYF.

CDR3 sequence reads: CASSYDTGSANSPLHF. In nucleotides, the CDR3 is TGCGCCAGCAGCTACGACACGGGGTCCGCGAATTCACCCCTCCACTTT. The V and J genes are TRBV4-3 and TRBJ1-6; no reliable D call. Trimming removed 5 bases from V and 7 bases from J, with 18 bases in between. Per germline, CDR1 LGHNA and CDR2 YSLEER. The CDR3 has 16 residues.

A note on this clone: Different DNA sequences within this sample yield the same CDR3. The CDR3 DNA reads TGTGCCAGCAGCTGGGACTCTAGCACAGATACGCAGTATTTT. Amino acids: CASSWDSSTDTQYF. This chain uses TRBV7-9 with TRBJ2-3; possibly TRBD2 for D (6 bases). From germline, CDR1 is SEHNR and CDR2 FQNEAQ (reference sequence). V shed 4 bases and J shed 0 bases, with 8 bases lying between them. The CDR3 spans 14 residues.

There are a few counts of this clone. The chain combines TRBV7-2 with TRBJ2-1, with D tentatively TRBD2 (5 bases). V was trimmed by 5 bases and J by 0 bases, leaving 5 bases between them. Germline V lookup: CDR1 SGHTA, CDR2 FQGNSA. This CDR3 region has 13 residues. In nucleotides, the CDR3 is TGTGCCAGCAGCACTAGCTCCTACAATGAGCAGTTCTTC. Protein sequence: CASSTSSYNEQFF.

J is TRBJ2-2 and V is TRBV5-1; possibly TRBD1 for D (5 bases). Germline V gene sequence: CDR1 SGHRS, CDR2 YFSETQ. The germline V and J ends were trimmed by 5 bases and 0 bases, with 11 bases remaining between them. CDR3 length equals 15 residues. CDR3 nucleotide sequence: TGCGCCAGCAGTCGACAGACAACGAACACCGGGGAGCTGTTTTTT. This encodes CASSRQTTNTGELFF.

In DNA, the CDR3 is TGTGCCAGCAGCCCTGGGGGGGGCGCAGATACGCAGTATTTT. It yields the protein CASSPGGGADTQYF. The chain joins TRBV7-2 to TRBJ2-3, with a possible D match to TRBD2 (7 bases). Between the trimmed V and J ends, which lost 5 bases and 4 bases, there was a span of 13 bases. CDR1 and CDR2 (germline): SGHTA, FQGNSA. This CDR3 spans 14 amino acids.

The rearrangement joins TRBV18 to TRBJ2-1, with 12 bases fitting TRBD2. The CDR3 sequence is 16 residues long. Trimming cost V 6 bases and J 4 bases; bases outside gene matches: 7. The germline V gene has CDR1 KGHSH and CDR2 LQKENI. Here the CDR3 DNA reads TGTGCCAGCTCGCGGACTAGCGGGAATACGTACAATGAGCAGTTCTTC. Translating it yields CASSRTSGNTYNEQFF.

The rearrangement joins TRBV18 to TRBJ2-5, with D possibly being TRBD2 (5 bases). Germline lookup yields CDR1 KGHSH and CDR2 LQKENI. Trimming removed 2 bases from V and 5 bases from J, with 15 bases in between. CDR3 length equals 15 residues. CDR3: CASSPGHTGSETQYF. CDR3 coding DNA: TGTGCCAGCTCACCAGGTCACACGGGAAGTGAGACCCAGTACTTC.

This clone was picked up a small number of times. The chain links TRBV6-5 to TRBJ2-7; D is perhaps TRBD2 (6 bases). Per the germline V gene, CDR1 is MNHEY and CDR2 is SVGAGI. This CDR3 region has 15 residues. Trimming removed 0 bases at V and 2 bases at J, with 11 bases between. DNA of the CDR3: TGTGCCAGCAGTTACTCGGGGACTCTTACCTACGAGCAGTACTTC. It encodes CASSYSGTLTYEQYF.

J is TRBJ2-3 and V is TRBV7-9; perhaps TRBD2 as D (5 bases). V was clipped by 5 bases and J by 11 bases, with 11 bases between them. This CDR3 contains 11 residues. Germline-derived CDR1 and CDR2 are SEHNR and FQNEAQ (reference sequence). The CDR3 spells CASSRQEEQYF. In DNA, the CDR3 is TGTGCCAGCAGCCGGCAGGAGGAGCAGTATTTT.

This clone turned up a few times. The chain uses TRBV7-9 and TRBJ2-2; TRBD2 matches 9 bases. Germline V gives CDR1 SEHNR, CDR2 FQNEAQ (reference sequence). V trimming: 5 bases; J trimming: 1 base; junction bases outside the gene matches: 5. The CDR3 has 16 amino acids. The CDR3 loop reads CASSLPSGMNTGELFF. The CDR3 region has the DNA TGTGCCAGCAGCCTCCCTAGCGGGATGAACACCGGGGAGCTGTTTTTT. Full variable domain (rest looked up from reference TRBV7-9 and TRBJ2-2): DTGVSQNPRHKITKRGQNVTFRCDPISEHNRLYWYRQTLGQGPEFLTYFQNEAQLEKSRLLSDRFSAERPKGSFSTLEIQRTEQGDSAMYLCASSLPSGMNTGELFFGEGSRLTVL.

The rearrangement uses TRBV10-3 and TRBJ2-7; 10 bases agree with TRBD2. The CDR3 contains 14 residues. CDR1 is ENHRY, CDR2 SYGVKD, per germline. Unmatched junction bases numbered 6, after V lost 6 bases and J lost 4 bases. This CDR3 reads CAISELAGKYEQYF. Written as DNA, the CDR3 is TGTGCCATCAGCGAACTAGCGGGGAAATACGAGCAGTACTTC.

The chain has TRBV7-9 and TRBJ1-1, with D perhaps matching TRBD1 (5 bases). CDR3 length: 15 residues. Germline CDR1 is SEHNR and CDR2 is FQNEAQ (reference sequence). Trimming pared 5 bases from V and 6 bases from J, leaving 19 bases between. The CDR3 region has the DNA TGTGCCAGCAGCCTAAGCGGTCGGGGGAGCGCTGAAGCTTTCTTT. Residues: CASSLSGRGSAEAFF.

This chain links TRBV7-9 with TRBJ1-5, with TRBD1 identical over 8 bases. This CDR3 is 16 amino acids long. CDR1 is SEHNR and CDR2 is FQNEAQ in the germline V gene (reference sequence). With V trimmed by 3 bases and J by 1 base, 5 bases remained unmatched. In DNA form, the CDR3 reads TGTGCCAGCAGCTTTGGACAGGGTGTGAGCAATCAGCCCCAGCATTTT. The encoded protein is CASSFGQGVSNQPQHF.

The chain is built from TRBV6-6 and TRBJ2-7, with 9 bases aligning to TRBD2. CDR1 and CDR2 (germline): MNHNY, SVGAGI (reference sequence). CDR3 size: 15 residues. The V and J ends lost 2 bases and 6 bases, in that order; junction bases with no gene match: 8. CDR3 sequence reads: CASSYLGDSGSEQYF. The CDR3 nucleotides are TGTGCCAGCAGTTACCTGGGAGATAGCGGGAGCGAGCAGTACTTC.

This sequence joins TRBV28 and TRBJ2-1, with D unclear. This CDR3 has 11 amino acids. Trimming removed 8 bases at V and 8 bases at J, with 10 bases between. Germline CDR1 MDHEN, CDR2 SYDVKM. The CDR3 loop is CASRSLDEQFF. CDR3 in DNA: TGTGCCAGCCGTAGCCTGGATGAGCAGTTCTTC.

The chain uses TRBV25-1 and TRBJ2-1, with TRBD1 matching over 8 bases. Losses at the gene ends were 7 bases for V and 7 bases for J; bases not matched to a gene: 6. Germline loops: CDR1 MGHDK, CDR2 SYGVNS. The CDR3 extends over 13 amino acids. The DNA for the CDR3 is TGTGCCAGCATAGGACAGGGTCGTAATGAGCAGTTCTTC. Its protein product is CASIGQGRNEQFF.

Only a few counts were recorded for this clone. The V and J genes are TRBV19 and TRBJ1-5, with 7 positions matching TRBD1. The V and J ends lost 5 bases and 3 bases, in that order; junction bases with no gene match: 13. The CDR3 runs 17 residues. Germline V lookup: CDR1 LNHDA, CDR2 SQIVND (reference sequence). CDR3 amino acids: CASSALLGTEDNQPQHF. The CDR3 nucleotides read TGTGCCAGTAGTGCCCTCCTCGGGACAGAGGACAATCAGCCCCAGCATTTT.

This clone has more than one count but fewer than ten. The V and J genes are TRBV18 and TRBJ1-1; tentatively, D is TRBD1 (6 bases). Germline lookup yields CDR1 KGHSH and CDR2 LQKENI. CDR3 length: 14 amino acids. V lost 4 bases and J 5 bases, leaving 14 bases between the germline ends. CDR3 region: CASSRGGMETEAFF. CDR3 DNA: TGTGCCAGCTCACGAGGGGGAATGGAAACTGAAGCTTTCTTT. Looking up the rest from reference TRBV18 and TRBJ1-1 gives the full variable domain: NAGVMQNPRHLVRRRGQEARLRCSPMKGHSHVYWYRQLPEEGLKFMVYLQKENIIDESGMPKERFSAEFPKEGPSILRIQQVVRGDSAAYFCASSRGGMETEAFFGQGTRLTVV.

This chain connects TRBV10-3 to TRBJ2-1, with 8 bases fitting TRBD2. V trimming: 2 bases; J trimming: 5 bases; junction bases outside the gene matches: 11. This CDR3 is built from 17 residues. Germline-derived CDR1 and CDR2 are ENHRY and SYGVKD. CDR3 region: CAISERGRGGGDNEQFF. The CDR3 DNA is TGTGCCATCAGTGAGCGGGGACGGGGGGGCGGAGACAATGAGCAGTTCTTC.

This clone appeared a few times. V and J are TRBV18 and TRBJ2-1, with TRBD2 matching over 10 bases. J was trimmed by 6 bases and V by 6 bases; bases with no gene match: 8. Germline assignment: CDR1 KGHSH and CDR2 LQKENI. The CDR3 has 15 residues. The CDR3 loop reads CASSPTSGPPNEQFF. For the CDR3, the DNA is TGTGCCAGCTCTCCGACTAGCGGGCCCCCCAATGAGCAGTTCTTC.

V and J are TRBV2 and TRBJ1-6; TRBD1 might be the D (5 bases). The germline V gene has CDR1 SNHLY and CDR2 FYNNEI. Trimming removed 1 base at V and 4 bases at J, with 8 bases between. The CDR3 sequence is 15 residues long. Here the CDR3 DNA reads TGTGCCAGCAGTGAAGGAGACAGTTATAATTCACCCCTCCACTTT. It is translated as CASSEGDSYNSPLHF.

V gene TRBV5-8 combines with J gene TRBJ1-1; the D is unclear. Germline V gives CDR1 SGHTS, CDR2 YDEGEE. V dropped 2 bases and J dropped 5 bases, with 10 bases sitting between them. This CDR3 has 13 amino acids. CDR3 coding DNA: TGTGCCAGCAGCTTTGGATGGCGGACTGAAGCTTTCTTT. It encodes CASSFGWRTEAFF.

This chain uses TRBV7-2 with TRBJ2-7; D unresolved. There are 11 residues in the CDR3. Per germline, CDR1 SGHTA and CDR2 FQGNSA. With 5 bases removed from V and 5 bases from J, the gap between germline ends came to 7 bases. CDR3 DNA sequence: TGTGCCAGCAGCCGCCAGGACGAGCAGTACTTC. Translating it yields CASSRQDEQYF.

The chain is built from TRBV7-2 and TRBJ2-7; maybe TRBD1 (6 bases). V lost 5 bases, J lost 8 bases, and 19 bases lay in between. The CDR3 length is 14 residues. Germline CDR1 is SGHTA and CDR2 is FQGNSA. The CDR3 protein is CASSPSFTGLQQYF. CDR3 coding DNA: TGTGCCAGCAGCCCATCCTTCACAGGGCTGCAGCAGTACTTC.